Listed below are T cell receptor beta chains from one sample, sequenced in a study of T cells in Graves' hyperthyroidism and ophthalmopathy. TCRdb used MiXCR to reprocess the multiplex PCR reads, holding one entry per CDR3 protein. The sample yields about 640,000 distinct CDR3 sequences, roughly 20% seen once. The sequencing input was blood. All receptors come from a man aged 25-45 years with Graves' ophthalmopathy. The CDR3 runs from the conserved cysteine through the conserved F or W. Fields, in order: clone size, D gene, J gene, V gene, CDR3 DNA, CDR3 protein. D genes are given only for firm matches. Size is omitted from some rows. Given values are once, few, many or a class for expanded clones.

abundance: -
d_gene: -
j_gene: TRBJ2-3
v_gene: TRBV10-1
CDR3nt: TGCGCCAGCAGTGGGACAGATTACACAGATACGCAGTATTTT
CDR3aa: CASSGTDYTDTQYF

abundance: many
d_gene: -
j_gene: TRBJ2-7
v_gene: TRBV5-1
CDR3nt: TGCGCCAGCAGGAGCCTTGGAGAGGGCGAGCAGTACTTC
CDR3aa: CASRSLGEGEQYF

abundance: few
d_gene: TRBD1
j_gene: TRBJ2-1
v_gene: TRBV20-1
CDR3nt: TGCAGTGCCCCTCCCGGGACAGGGGGATTTGGGGAGCAGTTCTTC
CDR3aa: CSAPPGTGGFGEQFF

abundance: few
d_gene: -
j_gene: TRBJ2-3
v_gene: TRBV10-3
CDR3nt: TGTGCCATCAACGAGGCGGCTAGCAGGACCCCGGATACGCAGTATTTT
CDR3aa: CAINEAASRTPDTQYF

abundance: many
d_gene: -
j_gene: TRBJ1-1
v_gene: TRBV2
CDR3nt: TGTGCCAGCAGCCGGATCCAACAGGGTTGGGCTTTCTTT
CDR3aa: CASSRIQQGWAFF

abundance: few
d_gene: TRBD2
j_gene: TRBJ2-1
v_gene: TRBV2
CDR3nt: TGTGCCAGCTGCAGCGGGGACTACAATGAGCAGTTCTTC
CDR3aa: CASCSGDYNEQFF

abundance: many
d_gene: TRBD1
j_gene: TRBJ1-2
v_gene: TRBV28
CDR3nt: TGTGCCAGCAGCAGGGGGGGGGGGAGGAACTATGGCTACACCTTC
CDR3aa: CASSRGGGRNYGYTF

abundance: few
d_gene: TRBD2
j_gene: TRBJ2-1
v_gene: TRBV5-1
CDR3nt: TGCGCCAGCAGCTTTTGGCTAGCGGGAGATGGTGAGCAGTTCTTC
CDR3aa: CASSFWLAGDGEQFF

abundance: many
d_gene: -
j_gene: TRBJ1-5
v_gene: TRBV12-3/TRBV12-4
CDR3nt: TGTGCCAGCTGCCTGGGGGGGAATCAGCCCCAGCATTTT
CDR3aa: CASCLGGNQPQHF

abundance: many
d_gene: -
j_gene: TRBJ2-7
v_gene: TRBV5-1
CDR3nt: TGCGCCAGCAGCTTGGGGTCACGGGACGGCTCCTACGAGCAGTACTTC
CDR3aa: CASSLGSRDGSYEQYF

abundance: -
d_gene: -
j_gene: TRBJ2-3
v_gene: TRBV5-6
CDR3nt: TGTGCCAGCAGCTTGGATGGGATAAGCACAGATACGCAGTATTTT
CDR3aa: CASSLDGISTDTQYF

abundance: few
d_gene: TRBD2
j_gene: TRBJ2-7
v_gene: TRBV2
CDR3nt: TGTGCCAGCAGTGAAGGAGGGACTAGCGGGAGGGCCGAGCAGTACTTC
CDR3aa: CASSEGGTSGRAEQYF

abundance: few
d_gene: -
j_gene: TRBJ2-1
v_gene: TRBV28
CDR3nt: TGTGCCAGCAACATAGGAGGGAGAAAGTACAATGAGCAGTTCTTC
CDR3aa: CASNIGGRKYNEQFF

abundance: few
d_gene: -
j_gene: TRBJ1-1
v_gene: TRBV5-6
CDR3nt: TGTGCCAGCAGCTTGATCTGGGGGCTGAACACTGAAGCTTTCTTT
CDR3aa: CASSLIWGLNTEAFF

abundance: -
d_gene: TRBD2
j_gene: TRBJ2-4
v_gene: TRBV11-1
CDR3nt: TGTGCCAGCAGCTGGACTAGCGGGGGACCAAACGGCATTCAGTACTTC
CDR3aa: CASSWTSGGPNGIQYF

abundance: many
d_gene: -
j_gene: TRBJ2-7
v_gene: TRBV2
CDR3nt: TGTGCCAGCGCGACTAGTTACGAGCAGTACTTC
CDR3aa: CASATSYEQYF

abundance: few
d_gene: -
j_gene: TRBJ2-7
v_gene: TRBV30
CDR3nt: TGTGCCTGGAGTGTAGCTGGACTCCGGGAGCAGTACTTC
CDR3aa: CAWSVAGLREQYF

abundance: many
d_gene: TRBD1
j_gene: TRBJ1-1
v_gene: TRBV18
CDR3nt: TGTGCCAGCTCACCGACAGGGGGCTGGGGGAACACTGAAGCTTTCTTT
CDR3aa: CASSPTGGWGNTEAFF

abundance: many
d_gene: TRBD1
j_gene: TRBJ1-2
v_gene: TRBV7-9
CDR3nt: TGTGCCAGCAGCTCCACCCGCCTGGACAGGGCGGGGGGCTATGGCTACACCTTC
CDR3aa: CASSSTRLDRAGGYGYTF

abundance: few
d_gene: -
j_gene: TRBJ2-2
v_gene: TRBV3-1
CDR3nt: TGTGCCAGCAGCCAAGCTAGTCTGGACACCGGGGAGCTGTTTTTT
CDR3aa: CASSQASLDTGELFF

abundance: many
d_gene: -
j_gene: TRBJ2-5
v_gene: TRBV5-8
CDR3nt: TGTGCCAGCAGAACCGGGACGGACCAAGAGACCCAGTACTTC
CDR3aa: CASRTGTDQETQYF

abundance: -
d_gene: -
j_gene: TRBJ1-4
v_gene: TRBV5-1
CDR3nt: TGCGTCAGCAGCTTGGAGCCTCAGGGGCCTAATGAAAAACTGTTTTTT
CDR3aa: CVSSLEPQGPNEKLFF

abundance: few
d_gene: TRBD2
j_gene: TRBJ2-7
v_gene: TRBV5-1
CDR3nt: TGCGCCAGCAGCCATCCTAGCGGGAGCCATTCCTACGAGCAGTACTTC
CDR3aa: CASSHPSGSHSYEQYF

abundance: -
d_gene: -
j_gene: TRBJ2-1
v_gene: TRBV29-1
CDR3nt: TGCAGCGCCGCCGACAGCTCCTACAATGAGCAGTTCTTC
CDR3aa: CSAADSSYNEQFF

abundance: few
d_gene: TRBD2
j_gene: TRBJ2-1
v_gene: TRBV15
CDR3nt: TGTGCCACCAGCTTACCGGGACTAGCGGGAGAAGGGCAGTTCTTC
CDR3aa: CATSLPGLAGEGQFF

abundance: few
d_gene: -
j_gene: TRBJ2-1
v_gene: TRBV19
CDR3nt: TGTGCCAGTAGTAATCTGGGGGTGTCCTACAATGAGCAGTTCTTC
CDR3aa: CASSNLGVSYNEQFF

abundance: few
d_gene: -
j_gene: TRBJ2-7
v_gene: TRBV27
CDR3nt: TGTGCCAGCAGTTATAAGGGGTCCTACGAGCAGTACTTC
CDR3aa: CASSYKGSYEQYF

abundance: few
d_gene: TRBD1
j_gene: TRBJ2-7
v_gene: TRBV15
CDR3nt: TGTGCCACCAGGGCCTCCGGGACAGCCACCTCCTACGAGCAGTACTTC
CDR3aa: CATRASGTATSYEQYF

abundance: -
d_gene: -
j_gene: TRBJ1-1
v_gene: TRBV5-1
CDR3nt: TGCGCCAGCGGCTTGGAGGGCTCGGGAACTGAAGCTTTCTTT
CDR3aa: CASGLEGSGTEAFF

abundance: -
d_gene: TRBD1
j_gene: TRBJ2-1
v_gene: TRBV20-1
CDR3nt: TGCAGTGCTAGCCATTCGGGACAGGGCTACAATGAGCAGTTCTTC
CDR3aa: CSASHSGQGYNEQFF

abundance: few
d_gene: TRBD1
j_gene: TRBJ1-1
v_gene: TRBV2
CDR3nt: TGTGCCAGCTTCATAAAAGGGGGCTTAGATGAAGCTTTCTTT
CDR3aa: CASFIKGGLDEAFF

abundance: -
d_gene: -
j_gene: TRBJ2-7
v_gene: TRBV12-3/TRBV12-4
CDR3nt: TGTGCCAGCAGCCTGACTAGGTCCTCCTACGAGCAGTACTTC
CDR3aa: CASSLTRSSYEQYF

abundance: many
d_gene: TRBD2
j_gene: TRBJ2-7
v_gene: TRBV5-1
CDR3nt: TGCGCCAGCAGCTTAGCAAACGGGGGGTCCGAGCAGTACTTC
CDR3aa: CASSLANGGSEQYF

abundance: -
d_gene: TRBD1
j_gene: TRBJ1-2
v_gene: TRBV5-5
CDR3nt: TGTGCCAGCAGCTCCGACAGGGCTGCCTATGGCTACACCTTC
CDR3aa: CASSSDRAAYGYTF

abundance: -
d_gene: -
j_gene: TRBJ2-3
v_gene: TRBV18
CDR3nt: TGTGCCAGCTCACCATACGCCACAGATACGCAGTATTTT
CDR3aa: CASSPYATDTQYF

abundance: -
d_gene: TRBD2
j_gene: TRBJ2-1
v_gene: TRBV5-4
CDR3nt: TGTGCCAGCAGCTCCGGACTAGCGGGAAAGGGTGAGCAGTTCTTC
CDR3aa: CASSSGLAGKGEQFF

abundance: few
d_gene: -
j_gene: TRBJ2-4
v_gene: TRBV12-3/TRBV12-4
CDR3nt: TGTGCCAGCAGTTCGACAGTTTTCCGGGGCAAAAACATTCAGTACTTC
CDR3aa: CASSSTVFRGKNIQYF

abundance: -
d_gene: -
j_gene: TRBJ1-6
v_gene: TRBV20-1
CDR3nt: TGCAGTGCTAGAGACACAGAAACCTATAATTCACCCCTCCACTTT
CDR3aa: CSARDTETYNSPLHF

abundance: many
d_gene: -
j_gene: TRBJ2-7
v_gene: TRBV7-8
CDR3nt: TGTGCCAGCAGCTTAGCGTGGGACCGATCCTACGAGCAGTACTTC
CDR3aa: CASSLAWDRSYEQYF

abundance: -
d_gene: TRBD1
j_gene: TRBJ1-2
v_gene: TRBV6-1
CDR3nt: TGTGCCAGCAGTAAACCGACAGGGGACTATGGCTACACCTTC
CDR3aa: CASSKPTGDYGYTF

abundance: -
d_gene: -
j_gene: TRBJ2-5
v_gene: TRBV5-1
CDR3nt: TGTGCCAGCAGCCATCCGGGACTGGGGGGAGAGACCCAGTACTTC
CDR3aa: CASSHPGLGGETQYF

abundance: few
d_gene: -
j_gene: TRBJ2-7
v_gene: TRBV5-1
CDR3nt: TGCGCCAGCAGTGAGGTGTTTTCGAGCTCCTACGAGCAGTACTTC
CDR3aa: CASSEVFSSSYEQYF

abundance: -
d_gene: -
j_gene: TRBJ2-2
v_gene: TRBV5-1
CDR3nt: TGCGCCAGCAGCTTGGCCGGGACACCCACCGGGGAGCTGTTTTTT
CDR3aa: CASSLAGTPTGELFF

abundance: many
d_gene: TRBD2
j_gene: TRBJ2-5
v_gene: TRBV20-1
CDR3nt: TGCAGTGCGACCACGGGACTAGCGGGCGACGGGGAGACCCAGTACTTC
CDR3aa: CSATTGLAGDGETQYF

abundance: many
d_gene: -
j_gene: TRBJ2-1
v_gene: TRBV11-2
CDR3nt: TGTGCCAGCAGCTTACTTGACGGGGATGAGCAGTTCTTC
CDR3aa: CASSLLDGDEQFF

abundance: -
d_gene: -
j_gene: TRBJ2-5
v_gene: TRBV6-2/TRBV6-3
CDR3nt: TGTGCCAGCAGTTCCCTGGCAGGACTAAAAGAGACCCAGTACTTC
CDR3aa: CASSSLAGLKETQYF

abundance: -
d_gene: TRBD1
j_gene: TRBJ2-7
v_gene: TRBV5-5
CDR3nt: TGTGCCAGCAGCTTGGGGTCCGGGACAGGGTTTACCTACGAGCAGTACTTC
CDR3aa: CASSLGSGTGFTYEQYF

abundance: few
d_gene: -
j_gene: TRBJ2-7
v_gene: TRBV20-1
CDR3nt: TGCAGTGCTAGAGATTTGGGCCATACGGACTCCGGGGGATACGAGCAGTACTTC
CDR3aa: CSARDLGHTDSGGYEQYF

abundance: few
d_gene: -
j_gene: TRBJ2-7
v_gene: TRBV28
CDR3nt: TGTGCCAGCAGCCCCATTAATGGGGGTCCCTACGAGCAGTACTTC
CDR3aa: CASSPINGGPYEQYF

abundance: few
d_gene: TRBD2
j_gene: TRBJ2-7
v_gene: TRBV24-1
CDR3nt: TGTGCCACCAGTGATCCCGGGACTAGCGGGAGGGCCGACGACGAGCAGTACTTC
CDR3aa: CATSDPGTSGRADDEQYF

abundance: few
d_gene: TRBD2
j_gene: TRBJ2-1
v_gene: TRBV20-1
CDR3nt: TGCAGTGCCAGACTTCACTACCTTAGCGGGAGGTCCTACAATGAGCAGTTCTTC
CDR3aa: CSARLHYLSGRSYNEQFF

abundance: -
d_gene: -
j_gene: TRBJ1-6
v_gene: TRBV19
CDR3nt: TGTGCCAGTAGTATGCAGTCTTCGAATTCACCCCTCCACTTT
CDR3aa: CASSMQSSNSPLHF

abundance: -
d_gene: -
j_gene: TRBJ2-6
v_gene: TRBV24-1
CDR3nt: TGTGCCACCAGTGGAACTTCTGGGGCCAACGTCCTGACTTTC
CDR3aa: CATSGTSGANVLTF

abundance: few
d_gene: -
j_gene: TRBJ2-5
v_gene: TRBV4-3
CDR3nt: TGCGCCAGCAGCGAGTACATGGACGAACAAGAGACCCAGTACTTC
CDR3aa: CASSEYMDEQETQYF

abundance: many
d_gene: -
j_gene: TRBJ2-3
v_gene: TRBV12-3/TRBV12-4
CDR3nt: TGTGCCATCACCGAAGCGGCACAGGGAAAAGATACGCAGTATTTT
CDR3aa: CAITEAAQGKDTQYF

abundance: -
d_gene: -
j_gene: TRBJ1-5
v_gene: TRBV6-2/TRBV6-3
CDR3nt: TGTGCCAGCAGTTATCGAGGGGCCGAGCAGCCCCAGCATTTT
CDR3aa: CASSYRGAEQPQHF

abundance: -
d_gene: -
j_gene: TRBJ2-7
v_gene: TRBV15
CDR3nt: TGTGCCACCAGCAGAGATCACGTCGGCGAAAGCTCCTACGAGCAGTACTTC
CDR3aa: CATSRDHVGESSYEQYF

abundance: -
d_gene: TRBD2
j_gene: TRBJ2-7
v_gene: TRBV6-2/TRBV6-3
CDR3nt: TGTGCCAGCAGTTACCAGGCGGGAGGAGGCTACGAGCAGTACTTC
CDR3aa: CASSYQAGGGYEQYF